Below are 20 T cell receptor beta chains sequenced from a single sample in a study of STAT5B mutations in CD4+ large granular lymphocyte leukemia (dated by TCRdb to 2021 to 2024). Library method: the immunoSEQ multiplex PCR assay. In TCRdb, the immuneACCESS table is reduced to in-frame sequences with V and J assigned. These tables do not hold every clone; where another copy was compared, an unresolved V gene accounts for under half, and the others remain unexplained. This sample holds roughly 32,000 clones; around four fifths were observed only once. Under 2.5% of the sample comes from the top ten. The source material was CD4+ T cells from blood buffy coats. These receptor sequences come from a human donor in good health.

The rearrangement links TRBV27 to TRBJ2-1, with no clear D. The ends were cut back, 6 bases at V and 2 bases at J, with 14 bases in the middle. Germline assignment: CDR1 MNHEY and CDR2 SMNVEV (reference sequence). This CDR3 spans 15 amino acids. CDR3 DNA: TGTGCCAGCAGGATTGGGGTATTGACCTACAATGAGCAGTTCTTC. Protein sequence: CASRIGVLTYNEQFF.

The V and J genes are TRBV9 and TRBJ2-7; 8 bases are a match to TRBD2. The CDR3 has 14 amino acids. After removal of 3 bases from V and 3 bases from J, the junction contained 5 bases not matched to a gene. Germline CDR1 and CDR2: SGDLS and YYNGEE. CDR3 coding DNA: TGTGCCAGCAGCGCGAGCGGGGGTTACTACGAGCAGTACTTC. Protein product: CASSASGGYYEQYF.

This clone was seen more than once but under ten times. This chain joins TRBV10-1 and TRBJ1-2; 8 bases align to TRBD1. In germline, CDR1 is WNHNN, CDR2 SYGVQD (reference sequence). J gave up 1 base and V 8 bases, and 6 bases lay outside the gene matches. The CDR3 loop spans 14 amino acids. The CDR3 loop is CASRFDRGNYGYTF. CDR3 sequence (DNA): TGCGCCAGCCGATTTGACAGGGGTAACTATGGCTACACCTTC.

V usage is TRBV7-2 and J usage is TRBJ1-2; D possibly corresponds to TRBD1 (5 bases). Germline V lookup: CDR1 SGHTA, CDR2 FQGNSA. This CDR3 is built from 15 residues. Deletions cut 2 bases from V and 7 bases from J, with 17 bases between. The CDR3: CASSLLDTPRSGYTF. CDR3 nucleotides: TGTGCCAGCAGCTTATTGGACACTCCAAGATCTGGCTACACCTTC.

This clone has just a few counts. This sequence joins TRBV6-5 and TRBJ2-7; D is tentatively TRBD1 or TRBD2 (5 bases each). Germline CDR1 MNHEY, CDR2 SVGAGI. V was pared by 6 bases and J by 4 bases, with 10 bases between. This CDR3 spans 12 amino acids. The CDR3 bases are TGTGCCAGCAGCAGATGGGGGTACGAGCAGTACTTC. Its translation: CASSRWGYEQYF.

The chain couples TRBV5-4 to TRBJ2-5; 9 nucleotides align to TRBD1. Germline values: CDR1 SGHNT, CDR2 YYREEE (reference sequence). V shed 6 bases and J 4 bases; nucleotides not matched to a gene: 10. This CDR3 is built from 15 residues. The CDR3 loop reads CASNVGDRVGETQYF. The CDR3 DNA reads as TGTGCCAGCAACGTAGGGGACAGGGTAGGAGAGACCCAGTACTTC.

The chain recombines TRBV6-1 with TRBJ1-3; D is possibly TRBD1 (5 bases). The CDR3 totals 15 residues. With 3 bases removed from V and 2 bases from J, the gap between germline ends came to 11 bases. The germline CDR1 and CDR2 sequences are MNHNS and SASEGT. DNA of the CDR3: TGTGCCAGCAGTGATCAGGACATCGCTGGAAACACCATATATTTT. Its translation: CASSDQDIAGNTIYF.

In its sample, this clone was seen once. This chain joins TRBV13 and TRBJ2-7, with D possibly being TRBD1 or TRBD2 (5 bases each). CDR1 PRHDT and CDR2 FYEKMQ come from the germline V gene (reference sequence). Trimming removed 3 bases from V and 2 bases from J, with 8 bases in between. The CDR3 runs to 13 residues. The CDR3 region is CASSLGPAYEQYF. DNA for the CDR3: TGTGCCAGCAGCTTGGGACCGGCCTACGAGCAGTACTTC.

CDR3 in amino acids: CATRAIRTATHMNTEAFF. DNA of the CDR3: TGTGCCACTAGGGCGATCCGGACAGCCACCCACATGAACACTGAAGCTTTCTTT. The V gene is TRBV19, the J gene TRBJ1-1; a possible D gene is TRBD1 (6 bases). The CDR3 spans 18 residues. Trimming took 10 bases from V and 0 from J, leaving 27 bases between them. The germline gives CDR1 LNHDA, CDR2 SQIVND (reference sequence).

The chain links TRBV5-1 to TRBJ2-2; no firm D call. Germline lookup yields CDR1 SGHRS and CDR2 YFSETQ. The CDR3 is 13 amino acids. With 4 bases removed from V and 0 bases from J, the gap between germline ends came to 4 bases. CDR3: CASSHTNTGELFF. The CDR3 bases are TGCGCCAGCAGCCACACGAACACCGGGGAGCTGTTTTTT.

This clone has just one count. The gene calls are TRBV11-3 and TRBJ2-1; D call uncertain. CDR1 is SGHNT and CDR2 is YENEEA in the germline V gene. V was clipped by 5 bases and J by 10 bases, with 9 bases between them. The CDR3 loop spans 11 amino acids. The CDR3 loop is CASSRRAEQFF. The CDR3 coding sequence is TGTGCCAGCAGCCGTAGGGCGGAGCAGTTCTTC. Filled out from reference TRBV11-3 and TRBJ2-1, the complete variable domain reads EAGVVQSPRYKIIEKKQPVAFWCNPISGHNTLYWYLQNLGQGPELLIRYENEEAVDDSQLPKDRFSAERLKGVDSTLKIQPAELGDSAVYLCASSRRAEQFFGPGTRLTVL.

The V and J genes are TRBV5-6 and TRBJ2-5, with TRBD2 matching 7 bases. The germline gives CDR1 SGHDT, CDR2 YYEEEE. There are 15 residues in the CDR3. The V and J ends lost 3 bases and 1 base, in that order; junction bases with no gene match: 6. The CDR3 DNA reads as TGTGCCAGCAGCTGGGCTAGCGGTATCCAAGAGACCCAGTACTTC. This codes for CASSWASGIQETQYF. The complete variable domain, with remaining parts taken from reference TRBV5-6 and TRBJ2-5, reads DAGVTQSPTHLIKTRGQQVTLRCSPKSGHDTVSWYQQALGQGPQFIFQYYEEEERQRGNFPDRFSGHQFPNYSSELNVNALLLGDSALYLCASSWASGIQETQYFGPGTRLLVL.

The V call is TRBV5-1, the J call TRBJ2-3; 14 bases align to TRBD2. The CDR3 extends over 15 amino acids. V gave up 3 bases and J gave up 8 bases; unmatched junction bases: 5. Per the germline V gene, CDR1 is SGHRS and CDR2 is YFSETQ. The CDR3 is CASSWGLAGVATQYF. As DNA, the CDR3 is TGCGCCAGCAGCTGGGGACTAGCGGGAGTAGCTACGCAGTATTTT.

The chain recombines TRBV7-2 with TRBJ2-5; 8 nucleotides align to TRBD2. Germline V gene data show CDR1 as SGHTA and CDR2 as FQGNSA. Germline trimming cut 7 bases from V and 5 bases from J; bases unmatched to any gene: 12. The CDR3 has 15 residues. In DNA, the CDR3 is TGTGCCAGCACCACGCTCGGGGGGGCCAAGGAGACCCAGTACTTC. This gives the protein CASTTLGGAKETQYF.

The chain combines TRBV5-1 with TRBJ2-1; 14 bases match TRBD2. Germline CDR1 SGHRS, CDR2 YFSETQ. Trimming cost V 4 bases and J 2 bases; bases outside gene matches: 5. This CDR3 contains 17 residues. CDR3 DNA: TGCGCCAGCAGCCCATGGACTAGCGGGAGGACCTACAATGAGCAGTTCTTC. Amino acids: CASSPWTSGRTYNEQFF.

The J gene is TRBJ2-7, the V gene TRBV11-2, with 7 bases that match TRBD1. The CDR3 has 15 amino acids. V lost 3 bases to trimming and J lost 0 bases; unmatched junction nucleotides: 5. Germline values: CDR1 SGHAT, CDR2 FQNNGV. The CDR3: CASSLNRDSSYEQYF. Written as DNA, the CDR3 is TGTGCCAGCAGCTTGAACCGGGACAGCTCCTACGAGCAGTACTTC.

The chain uses TRBV6-1 and TRBJ1-1, with 9 bases lining up with TRBD1. V shed 3 bases, J shed 5 bases, and the junction held 4 bases outside the gene matches. CDR1 is MNHNS and CDR2 is SASEGT in the germline V gene. The CDR3 extends over 14 amino acids. The chain's CDR3 is CASSETGGRTEAFF. The CDR3 DNA reads TGTGCCAGCAGTGAGACAGGGGGTAGGACTGAAGCTTTCTTT.

This chain joins TRBV19 and TRBJ1-5, with unresolved D. Per germline, CDR1 LNHDA and CDR2 SQIVND (reference sequence). The germline V and J ends were trimmed by 7 bases and 0 bases, with 19 bases remaining between them. The CDR3 has 17 residues. CDR3 region: CASTSRIRSYSNQPQHF. CDR3 sequence (DNA): TGTGCCAGTACGAGCCGGATACGCTCGTATAGCAATCAGCCCCAGCATTTT. Filled out from reference TRBV19 and TRBJ1-5, the complete variable domain reads DGGITQSPKYLFRKEGQNVTLSCEQNLNHDAMYWYRQDPGQGLRLIYYSQIVNDFQKGDIAEGYSVSREKKESFPLTVTSAQKNPTAFYLCASTSRIRSYSNQPQHFGDGTRLSIL.

The CDR3: CASSLAPSGGSETQYF. The DNA of the CDR3 is TGCGCCAGCAGCTTGGCCCCTAGCGGGGGCTCTGAGACCCAGTACTTC. V gene TRBV5-1 combines with J gene TRBJ2-5; 10 bases are shared with TRBD2. CDR1 is SGHRS and CDR2 is YFSETQ in the germline V gene. This CDR3 has 16 residues. Losses at the gene ends were 0 bases for V and 5 bases for J; bases not matched to a gene: 7.

The chain links TRBV10-2 to TRBJ2-1; D gene unclear. V was shortened by 6 bases and J by 9 bases, with 9 bases between the two germline ends. The CDR3 is made up of 11 amino acids. Germline V gene lookup returns CDR1 WSHSY and CDR2 SAAADI. The chain's CDR3 is CASRGFGEQFF. CDR3 DNA sequence: TGCGCCAGCAGGGGCTTCGGTGAGCAGTTCTTC.